Presented here are 5 T cell receptor beta chains from one specimen sequenced in a study of graft-versus-host responses after intestinal transplantation. Assay: immunoSEQ multiplex PCR; the TCRdb copy retains only in-frame clones and omits some. This table holds about 39,000 clones, roughly 89% found once. Material: PBMCs, obtained 267 days after transplant. The receptors originated from a human patient who received an intestinal transplant, so some T cells may come from the graft donor.

Comments on this clone: It may be a read error: a sequence one base away is much more abundant. The chain links TRBV2 to TRBJ2-7; D gene uncertain. The germline V gene encodes CDR1 SNHLY and CDR2 FYNNEI. V lost 6 bases and J lost 3, with 3 bases in between. This CDR3 comprises 10 residues. CDR3 sequence reads: CASSIYEQYF. The CDR3 DNA sequence: TGTGCCAGCAGCATCTACGAGCAGTACTTC. Drawing the rest from reference TRBV2 and TRBJ2-7, the complete variable domain is EPEVTQTPSHQVTQMGQEVILRCVPISNHLYFYWYRQILGQKVEFLVSFYNNEISEKSEIFDDQFSVERPDGSNFTLKIRSTKLEDSAMYFCASSIYEQYFGPGTRLTVT.

The V and J genes are TRBV9 and TRBJ1-4, with D possibly TRBD1 on 5 matching bases. The V end lost 0 bases, the J end lost 8 bases, and 14 bases lay between the germline ends. CDR1 is SGDLS, CDR2 YYNGEE, per germline. The CDR3 is made up of 15 amino acids. The CDR3 coding sequence is TGTGCCAGCAGCGTAGGGGCGGGGCAAAACGAAAAACTGTTTTTT. This gives the protein CASSVGAGQNEKLFF.

The V and J genes are TRBV4-1 and TRBJ2-7, with 9 bases fitting TRBD2. After removal of 4 bases from V and 5 bases from J, the junction contained 12 bases not matched to a gene. The CDR3 contains 16 residues. Germline assignment: CDR1 MGHRA and CDR2 YSYEKL. The CDR3 region has the DNA TGCGCCAGCAGCCTCCGAAGGGGCGGGGGGGCGGACGAGCAGTACTTC. Amino acid sequence: CASSLRRGGGADEQYF.

The count of this clone is one. This chain uses TRBV18 with TRBJ2-7; D gene uncertain. Germline V gene lookup returns CDR1 KGHSH and CDR2 LQKENI. V dropped 4 bases and J dropped 0 bases, with 7 bases sitting between them. This CDR3 region has 13 residues. DNA for the CDR3: TGTGCCAGCTCACTCACGAGCTCCTACGAGCAGTACTTC. Translation: CASSLTSSYEQYF.

V gene TRBV7-2 combines with J gene TRBJ2-1; a weak D match, TRBD1 (5 bases). Trimming removed 5 bases from V and 0 bases from J, with 8 bases in between. The germline V gene has CDR1 SGHTA and CDR2 FQGNSA. The CDR3 covers 14 residues. CDR3 sequence: CASSVDSSYNEQFF. DNA of the CDR3: TGTGCCAGCAGCGTAGACAGCTCCTACAATGAGCAGTTCTTC.